This TCR beta chain is drawn from a study of blood T cell repertoires in COVID-19 (dated by TCRdb to 2018 to 2020). For the wider study: The collaborator samples originated in the United States, Italy and Spain and spanned the acute and convalescent phases of COVID-19. The prospective study material was composed of cDNA or gDNA derived from T cells, B-cell-depleted T cells, or PBMCs. Subjects who had been exposed to COVID-19, were actively infected with it, or had recovered from it provided the deeply sampled blood TCRbeta repertoires that made up the dataset. The repertoires were released in a freely available public database intended as a resource for research on the immune response to SARS-CoV-2. Samples were obtained from the ongoing ImmuneRACE study (first 160 participants) and from over a thousand subjects provided by 6 global collaborators. A de-identified subject ID, COVID-19 status, age in years and sex were almost always included in the sample metadata. Where available, HLA class I and class II types were taken from metadata supplied by the sample provider and were not determined by assay-based typing. Study-wide conclusions, independent of this receptor: How much clinical and demographic metadata was included differed by source and by participant, and the metadata was provided uncurated.

The CDR3 runs 18 amino acids, cysteine and phenylalanine included. Only the CDR3 part of the read is kept: 54 bases, read in frame from the first base. The immunoSEQ Assay, a bias-controlled multiplex PCR, was used to amplify TCRbeta CDR3 regions from genomic DNA. As for the authors' bioinformatics: The number of nucleated cells in each sample was estimated from the amplification of reference gene primers within the assay. To quantify the absolute abundance of each unique TCRbeta CDR3 rearrangement, sequence reads were collapsed and filtered. For each sample, productive Simpson clonality was calculated by taking the square root of Simpson's diversity index across productive rearrangements. Here the immuneACCESS table is served through TCRdb, limited to in-frame sequences with V and J called. Missing clones are a known gap in these copies; in checked studies unresolved V genes cover under half, and the rest lacks a known reason. D and trimming were read from the DNA, whereas the V and J calls and clone size are those reported in that table. This sample is represented by approximately 70,000 clones; about four fifths of them were singletons. About 5.4% of the sample is held by the ten biggest clonotypes.

Turning to this clone: Its antigen is still unknown. There are no base qualities to consult, and no much larger clone falls within one base.

The collaborating institutions used their own protocols to collect whole blood in K2EDTA tubes. Collaborator samples were shipped for TCRbeta analysis as frozen whole blood, isolated PBMCs, or DNA extracted from either sample type. Sequenced: peripheral blood. This receptor chain uses TRBV21-1 and TRBJ2-3; the table's TRBD1 call for D was not verified on the DNA. TRBV21-1 is flagged as a pseudogene. This TCR derives from a woman of 80 years or more with active or convalescent COVID-19. The CDR3 here reads CASSKVHRGITSTDTQYF. The nucleotides read TGTGCCAGCAGCAAAGTACACAGGGGAATTACTAGCACAGATACGCAGTATTTT.